The 21 T cell receptor beta chains below were found in one sample sequenced in a study of blood T cell repertoires in COVID-19. Only in-frame clones appear in the TCRdb table, and some are missing; sequencing was by immunoSEQ multiplex PCR. This table has some 160,000 clones, about 80% appearing once. Specimen: peripheral blood. These receptor sequences come from an older man who had recovered from COVID-19.

The chain has TRBV5-1 and TRBJ1-3; 7 bases match TRBD1. Germline V gene data show CDR1 as SGHRS and CDR2 as YFSETQ. This CDR3 has 15 residues. J gave up 0 bases and V 4 bases, and 4 bases lay outside the gene matches. CDR3 residues: CASSADRSSGNTIYF. The CDR3 region has the DNA TGCGCCAGCAGCGCGGACAGGTCCTCTGGAAACACCATATATTTT.

The V call is TRBV3-1 (or the pseudogene TRBV3-2), the J call TRBJ2-7, with D uncertain. V lost 0 bases and J 5 bases, leaving 5 bases between the germline ends. Germline CDR1 LGHDT, CDR2 YNNKEL (reference sequence). This CDR3 contains 12 residues. The CDR3 spells CASSQDIHEQYF. As DNA, the CDR3 is TGTGCCAGCAGCCAAGATATCCACGAGCAGTACTTC.

The chain joins TRBV5-1 to TRBJ1-3; D uncertain. The CDR3 loop spans 16 amino acids. Trimming took 0 bases from V and 0 from J, leaving 10 bases between them. Germline values: CDR1 SGHRS, CDR2 YFSETQ. The DNA for the CDR3 is TGCGCCAGCAGCTTGGTTTCAGGCAGCTCTGGAAACACCATATATTTT. Translating it yields CASSLVSGSSGNTIYF.

V and J are TRBV6-5 and TRBJ1-5; unclear D gene. Germline values: CDR1 MNHEY, CDR2 SVGAGI. The CDR3 runs 14 residues. V lost 6 bases and J lost 0, with 9 bases in between. The CDR3 DNA sequence: TGTGCCAGCAGAACAGATAATAGCAATCAGCCCCAGCATTTT. It encodes CASRTDNSNQPQHF.

This clone was counted a single time. The chain has TRBV7-3 and TRBJ1-2, with TRBD1 matching 8 bases. V shed 5 bases, J shed 4 bases, and the junction held 3 bases outside the gene matches. The CDR3 runs 13 residues. Germline V lookup: CDR1 SGHTA, CDR2 FQGTGA. DNA for the CDR3: TGTGCCAGCAGCCCCGACAGGGGCTATGGCTACACCTTC. Residues: CASSPDRGYGYTF.

The rearrangement uses TRBV9 and TRBJ1-2; D ambiguous. The V end lost 0 bases, the J end lost 0 bases, and 12 bases lay between the germline ends. From germline, CDR1 is SGDLS and CDR2 YYNGEE. This CDR3 has 16 residues. Here the CDR3 reads CASSVDAAPTNYGYTF. The CDR3 nucleotides are TGTGCCAGCAGCGTAGATGCGGCACCCACTAACTATGGCTACACCTTC.

This chain joins TRBV2 and TRBJ2-3, with D maybe TRBD1 (7 bases). V dropped 5 bases and J dropped 1 base, with 10 bases sitting between them. Per the germline V gene, CDR1 is SNHLY and CDR2 is FYNNEI. There are 14 residues in the CDR3. The CDR3 spells CASSQGGGTDTQYF. For the CDR3, the DNA is TGTGCCAGCAGTCAGGGGGGAGGCACAGATACGCAGTATTTT.

The CDR3 sequence is CASSIEPYSNQPQHF. The CDR3 nucleotides read TGTGCCAGTAGTATAGAGCCCTATAGCAATCAGCCCCAGCATTTT. This chain joins TRBV19 and TRBJ1-5; D is unresolved. The CDR3 contains 15 residues. Deletions cut 0 bases from V and 0 bases from J, with 6 bases between. Looked up from germline, CDR1 is LNHDA and CDR2 is SQIVND (reference sequence).

V usage is TRBV3-1 (or the pseudogene TRBV3-2) and J usage is TRBJ2-3, with D possibly TRBD2 on 6 matching bases. The CDR3 sequence is 15 residues long. The V and J ends lost 4 bases and 4 bases respectively, with 15 bases between them. Germline assignment: CDR1 LGHDT and CDR2 YNNKEL (reference sequence). As DNA, the CDR3 is TGTGCCAGCAGCCCACGGTCGGGAGTCTCAGATACGCAGTATTTT. Translating it yields CASSPRSGVSDTQYF.

The chain has TRBV11-2 and TRBJ2-1, with TRBD2 as a possible D gene (6 bases). Trimming cost V 3 bases and J 1 base, with 13 bases left between them. The CDR3 is 16 residues long. Germline lookup yields CDR1 SGHAT and CDR2 FQNNGV. The CDR3 sequence: CASSLERVPSYNEQFF. The CDR3 DNA follows: TGTGCCAGCAGCTTGGAGCGGGTTCCATCCTACAATGAGCAGTTCTTC.

This clone came up a few times. This chain links TRBV9 with TRBJ2-1; a weak D match, TRBD2 (5 bases). In germline, CDR1 is SGDLS, CDR2 YYNGEE. V gave up 0 bases and J gave up 8 bases, with 18 bases separating them. The CDR3 covers 16 residues. CDR3 coding DNA: TGTGCCAGCAGCGTAGGATTAAGGGAGCGAAGCGATGAGCAGTTCTTC. Translation gives CASSVGLRERSDEQFF.

This chain joins TRBV9 and TRBJ2-1; possible D gene TRBD2, 7 bases. The V and J ends lost 0 bases and 8 bases respectively, with 27 bases between them. From germline, CDR1 is SGDLS and CDR2 YYNGEE. This CDR3 has 19 residues. The CDR3 region has the DNA TGTGCCAGCAGCGTAGGACCCGGACTAGGGGGGACGATAGGGTATGAGCAGTTCTTC. It encodes CASSVGPGLGGTIGYEQFF.

This chain connects TRBV6-6 to TRBJ1-6; D gene ambiguous. This CDR3 spans 12 amino acids. Germline V gives CDR1 MNHNY, CDR2 SVGAGI (reference sequence). V dropped 0 bases and J dropped 9 bases, with 3 bases sitting between them. The CDR3, as DNA: TGTGCCAGCAGTTACTCTAGTTCACCCCTCCACTTT. This codes for CASSYSSSPLHF.

V usage is TRBV28 and J usage is TRBJ1-3; 10 positions agree with TRBD1. This CDR3 spans 17 amino acids. Germline V gene sequence: CDR1 MDHEN, CDR2 SYDVKM. The V and J ends lost 5 bases and 4 bases, in that order; junction bases with no gene match: 11. The CDR3 sequence is CASSPLPGQGFGNTIYF. In nucleotides, the CDR3 is TGTGCCAGCAGTCCGCTTCCGGGACAGGGGTTCGGAAACACCATATATTTT.

The gene calls are TRBV5-1 and TRBJ2-7, with TRBD2 identical over 8 bases. The CDR3 spans 15 residues. Germline CDR1 and CDR2: SGHRS and YFSETQ. V dropped 0 bases and J dropped 2; count of bases not matched to a gene: 4. As DNA, the CDR3 is TGCGCCAGCAGCTTGGAGGCTAGCGGGCCCTACGAGCAGTACTTC. Translating gives CASSLEASGPYEQYF.

The chain uses TRBV5-4 and TRBJ2-5; 13 positions agree with TRBD2. CDR1 is SGHNT and CDR2 is YYREEE in the germline V gene (reference sequence). The CDR3 totals 16 residues. The J segment lost 5 bases and the V segment lost 0 bases, leaving 4 bases of the junction unmatched. CDR3 in DNA: TGTGCCAGCAGCTTGGTACTAGCGGGAGGGCCGGAGACCCAGTACTTC. As protein: CASSLVLAGGPETQYF. Full variable domain (outside the CDR3, taken from reference TRBV5-4 and TRBJ2-5): ETGVTQSPTHLIKTRGQQVTLRCSSQSGHNTVSWYQQALGQGPQFIFQYYREEENGRGNFPPRFSGLQFPNYSSELNVNALELDDSALYLCASSLVLAGGPETQYFGPGTRLLVL.

This clone has only a few counts. The chain links TRBV3-1 (or the pseudogene TRBV3-2) to TRBJ1-2, with 10 bases lining up with TRBD1. The J segment lost 7 bases and the V segment lost 4 bases, leaving 9 bases of the junction unmatched. Germline V gene data show CDR1 as LGHDT and CDR2 as YNNKEL (reference sequence). CDR3 length equals 15 residues. The CDR3, as DNA: TGTGCCAGCAGCCCCTCGGGACAGGGGAGCGGTGGCTACACCTTC. This codes for CASSPSGQGSGGYTF.

CDR3 DNA sequence: TGTGCCACCAGCAGAGTAACTAGCGGGAGGTGGGAGACCCAGTACTTC. Its translation is CATSRVTSGRWETQYF. V usage is TRBV15 and J usage is TRBJ2-5; 12 bases match TRBD2. Losses at the gene ends were 1 base for V and 5 bases for J; bases not matched to a gene: 5. The V gene's germline CDR1 is LNHNV and CDR2 YYDKDF (reference sequence). This CDR3 spans 16 amino acids.

The chain recombines TRBV5-6 with TRBJ2-2, with TRBD2 as a possible D gene (5 bases). Trimming pared 1 base from V and 5 bases from J, leaving 6 bases between. Germline-derived CDR1 and CDR2 are SGHDT and YYEEEE. CDR3 size: 13 residues. CDR3 amino acids: CASSLTGTGELFF. In nucleotides, the CDR3 is TGTGCCAGCAGCTTGACGGGGACCGGGGAGCTGTTTTTT.

This rearrangement joins TRBV5-1 to TRBJ2-2, with a weak D call TRBD1 (6 bases). This CDR3 is 17 amino acids long. Deletions cut 5 bases from V and 3 bases from J, with 20 bases between. The germline V gene encodes CDR1 SGHRS and CDR2 YFSETQ. CDR3 in DNA: TGCGCCAGCAGTAAACAGGGTATAGGGATAGACACCGGGGAGCTGTTTTTT. Its protein product is CASSKQGIGIDTGELFF.

The chain is built from TRBV9 and TRBJ2-7; D not certain. The V end lost 0 bases, the J end lost 3 bases, and 13 bases lay between the germline ends. The germline V gene has CDR1 SGDLS and CDR2 YYNGEE. The CDR3 spans 15 residues. The CDR3 protein is CASSVGETGHYEQYF. In DNA form, the CDR3 reads TGTGCCAGCAGCGTAGGAGAGACGGGTCACTACGAGCAGTACTTC.